The 18 T cell receptor beta chains given below trace back to one sample, sequenced in a study of T cell changes during pregnancy in multiple sclerosis. The protocol was immunoSEQ multiplex PCR, while the TCRdb copy is restricted to in-frame clones and leaves out a portion. This sample has some 40,000 clones, with about 89% found just once. The sequencing used CD4+ T cells from peripheral blood mononuclear cells, collected in the first trimester of pregnancy. Every receptor here comes from a female donor with multiple sclerosis, enrolled in a pregnancy study.

The gene calls are TRBV6-4 and TRBJ2-2, with 10 bases identical to TRBD2. The CDR3 runs to 15 residues. The V and J ends lost 6 bases and 5 bases, in that order; junction bases with no gene match: 6. Per the germline V gene, CDR1 is MRHNA and CDR2 is SNTAGT. CDR3 protein: CASSLLAGPTGELFF. The CDR3 DNA sequence: TGTGCCAGCAGCTTACTAGCGGGGCCTACCGGGGAGCTGTTTTTT.

The genes are TRBV5-1 and TRBJ2-1; D gene ambiguous. Germline loops: CDR1 SGHRS, CDR2 YFSETQ. V was clipped by 0 bases and J by 10 bases, with 8 bases between them. This CDR3 has 12 residues. CDR3 in DNA: TGCGCCAGCAGCTTGGGACTCATGGAGCAGTTCTTC. Translation: CASSLGLMEQFF.

The chain links TRBV18 to TRBJ2-7, with 8 bases fitting TRBD1. The CDR3 extends over 15 amino acids. Germline values: CDR1 KGHSH, CDR2 LQKENI. V lost 3 bases to trimming and J lost 5 bases; unmatched junction nucleotides: 9. CDR3 bases: TGTGCCAGCTCACCGCAACAGGGGGTGGGGGACGAGCAGTACTTC. It is translated as CASSPQQGVGDEQYF.

The chain couples TRBV13 to TRBJ2-1; TRBD2 matches 10 bases. The CDR3 totals 16 residues. CDR1 PRHDT and CDR2 FYEKMQ come from the germline V gene (reference sequence). The V segment lost 7 bases and the J segment 6 bases; nucleotides outside the gene matches: 12. CDR3 nucleotide sequence: TGTGCCAGCACCTCCCCCGGACTAGCGGCTTTCAATGAGCAGTTCTTC. It encodes CASTSPGLAAFNEQFF. The complete variable domain, with remaining parts taken from reference TRBV13 and TRBJ2-1, reads AAGVIQSPRHLIKEKRETATLKCYPIPRHDTVYWYQQGPGQDPQFLISFYEKMQSDKGSIPDRFSAQQFSDYHSELNMSSLELGDSALYFCASTSPGLAAFNEQFFGPGTRLTVL.

V is TRBV6-1 and J is TRBJ2-1, with 12 bases fitting TRBD2. J lost 4 bases, V lost 3 bases, and 7 bases had no gene match. CDR1 and CDR2 (germline): MNHNS, SASEGT. This CDR3 has 17 amino acids. As DNA, the CDR3 is TGTGCCAGCAGTGACGGACTAGCGGGGTTTCAATACAATGAGCAGTTCTTC. This encodes CASSDGLAGFQYNEQFF.

The chain recombines TRBV18 with TRBJ1-1; the match to TRBD1 covers 7 bases. V shed 5 bases, J shed 0 bases, and the junction held 6 bases outside the gene matches. The CDR3 spans 15 residues. Per the germline V gene, CDR1 is KGHSH and CDR2 is LQKENI. CDR3 sequence (DNA): TGTGCCAGCTCAACTTATGGGACAGTGAACACTGAAGCTTTCTTT. It yields the protein CASSTYGTVNTEAFF.

V gene TRBV5-1 combines with J gene TRBJ2-7; TRBD1 matches at 8 bases. The germline V gene has CDR1 SGHRS and CDR2 YFSETQ. The junction had 10 bases not matched to a gene; V was cut back by 4 bases and J by 1 base. The CDR3 consists of 16 residues. The CDR3 loop reads CASSLGDRTYSYEQYF. CDR3 DNA sequence: TGCGCCAGCAGCCTAGGGGACAGGACCTATTCCTACGAGCAGTACTTC.

This chain connects TRBV4-3 to TRBJ2-2; tentative D call: TRBD2 (6 bases). Germline V gene sequence: CDR1 LGHNA, CDR2 YSLEER. The V end lost 1 base, the J end lost 7 bases, and 13 bases lay between the germline ends. The CDR3 is made up of 15 amino acids. The CDR3: CASSQGTGAVGELFF. CDR3 DNA: TGCGCCAGCAGCCAAGGGACGGGAGCCGTCGGGGAGCTGTTTTTT.

J is TRBJ2-3 and V is TRBV9; 9 bases line up with TRBD2. The germline V gene encodes CDR1 SGDLS and CDR2 YYNGEE. V was clipped by 5 bases and J by 4 bases; unmatched bases: 8. The CDR3 contains 15 residues. The CDR3 sequence: CASSIGGRGADTQYF. Here the CDR3 DNA reads TGTGCCAGCAGTATCGGCGGGAGGGGGGCAGATACGCAGTATTTT.

This clone was seen just once. The chain employs TRBV5-1 and TRBJ2-5; perhaps TRBD1 as D (7 bases). Germline loops: CDR1 SGHRS, CDR2 YFSETQ. The CDR3 extends over 13 amino acids. Trimming shortened V by 4 bases and J by 5 bases, and 12 bases separated the two germline ends. DNA of the CDR3: TGCGCCAGCAGCCCTGGAGGGGGCGAGACCCAGTACTTC. This gives the protein CASSPGGGETQYF.

The V call is TRBV19, the J call TRBJ2-7; D gene uncertain. Trimming shortened V by 0 bases and J by 5 bases, and 5 bases separated the two germline ends. CDR1 LNHDA and CDR2 SQIVND come from the germline V gene (reference sequence). The CDR3 loop spans 12 amino acids. The CDR3 region is CASSIESHEQYF. The CDR3 region has the DNA TGTGCCAGTAGTATAGAAAGCCACGAGCAGTACTTC. Drawing the rest from reference TRBV19 and TRBJ2-7, the complete variable domain is DGGITQSPKYLFRKEGQNVTLSCEQNLNHDAMYWYRQDPGQGLRLIYYSQIVNDFQKGDIAEGYSVSREKKESFPLTVTSAQKNPTAFYLCASSIESHEQYFGPGTRLTVT.

The gene calls are TRBV19 and TRBJ1-1; 7 nucleotides align to TRBD1. CDR1 and CDR2 from the germline V gene are LNHDA and SQIVND (reference sequence). With V trimmed by 4 bases and J by 1 base, 6 bases remained unmatched. The CDR3 has 15 residues. This CDR3 is CASSRDRAGNTEAFF. The CDR3 nucleotides are TGTGCCAGTAGTAGAGACAGGGCTGGGAACACTGAAGCTTTCTTT.

In this sample, this clone turned up once. The V call is TRBV11-2, the J call TRBJ2-7, with 12 bases matching TRBD1. Trimming took 6 bases from V and 7 from J; bases not matched to a gene: 10. The CDR3 consists of 15 residues. The germline V gene encodes CDR1 SGHAT and CDR2 FQNNGV. CDR3 nucleotide sequence: TGTGCCAGCAGATCACCGGGACAGGGGGCCGGGGAGCAGTACTTC. It codes for CASRSPGQGAGEQYF.

V usage is TRBV4-2 and J usage is TRBJ2-1; maybe TRBD1 (6 bases). V gave up 4 bases and J gave up 12 bases, with 16 bases separating them. Germline CDR1 and CDR2: LGHNA and YNFKEQ. This CDR3 is built from 13 residues. This chain's CDR3 is CASSPGQFTGQFF. The CDR3 coding sequence is TGTGCCAGCAGCCCCGGACAGTTCACTGGGCAGTTCTTC.

This sequence joins TRBV2 and TRBJ2-7; 11 bases are shared with TRBD1. Germline loops: CDR1 SNHLY, CDR2 FYNNEI. The CDR3 runs to 14 residues. The V and J ends lost 6 bases and 5 bases, in that order; junction bases with no gene match: 6. The chain's CDR3 is CASRDRGRRHEQYF. For the CDR3, the DNA is TGTGCCAGCAGGGACAGGGGGCGAAGGCACGAGCAGTACTTC.

The genes are TRBV18 and TRBJ2-7; 8 bases match TRBD1. Germline V gene data show CDR1 as KGHSH and CDR2 as LQKENI. J was trimmed by 2 bases and V by 4 bases; bases with no gene match: 10. This CDR3 region has 16 residues. CDR3 sequence reads: CASSLSDRAWAYEQYF. The CDR3 DNA is TGTGCCAGCTCACTGTCGGACAGGGCCTGGGCCTACGAGCAGTACTTC.

The gene calls are TRBV12-5 and TRBJ2-1, with 7 bases fitting TRBD1. V lost 0 bases to trimming and J lost 5 bases; unmatched junction nucleotides: 10. The CDR3 is made up of 17 amino acids. CDR1 and CDR2 from the germline V gene are LGHNT and FRNRAP. CDR3 sequence reads: CASGLVLGRGTNNEQFF. The CDR3 DNA follows: TGTGCTAGTGGTTTGGTACTGGGCAGGGGGACCAACAATGAGCAGTTCTTC.

V gene TRBV2 combines with J gene TRBJ2-1, with TRBD2 identical over 8 bases. CDR3 length equals 17 residues. The germline V gene has CDR1 SNHLY and CDR2 FYNNEI. The ends lost 11 bases at V and 7 bases at J; junction bases unmatched: 22. The CDR3 reads CAGRDNGPGGGNNEQFF. The CDR3 DNA is TGTGCCGGAAGGGACAACGGACCGGGAGGGGGTAATAATGAGCAGTTCTTC.